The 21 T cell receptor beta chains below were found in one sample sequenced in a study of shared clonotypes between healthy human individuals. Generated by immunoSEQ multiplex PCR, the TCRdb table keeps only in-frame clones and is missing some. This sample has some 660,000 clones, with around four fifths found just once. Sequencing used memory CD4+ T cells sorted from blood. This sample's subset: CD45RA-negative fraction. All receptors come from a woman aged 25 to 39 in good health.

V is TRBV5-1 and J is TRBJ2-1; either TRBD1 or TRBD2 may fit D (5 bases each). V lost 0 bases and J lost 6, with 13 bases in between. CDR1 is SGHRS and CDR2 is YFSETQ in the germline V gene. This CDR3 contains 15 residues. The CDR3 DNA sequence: TGCGCCAGCAGCTTGGGCGAAGGGGCGGGCAATGAGCAGTTCTTC. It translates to CASSLGEGAGNEQFF.

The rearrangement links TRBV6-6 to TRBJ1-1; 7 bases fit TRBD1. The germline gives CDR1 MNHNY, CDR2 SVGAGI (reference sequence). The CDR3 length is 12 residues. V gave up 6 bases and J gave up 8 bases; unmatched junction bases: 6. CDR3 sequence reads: CASSKRQGEAFF. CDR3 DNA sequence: TGTGCCAGCAGCAAACGACAGGGAGAAGCTTTCTTT.

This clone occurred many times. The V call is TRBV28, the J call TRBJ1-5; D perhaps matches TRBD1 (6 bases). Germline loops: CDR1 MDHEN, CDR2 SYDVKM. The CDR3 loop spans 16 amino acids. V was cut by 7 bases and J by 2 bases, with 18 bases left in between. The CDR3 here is CASTQGTLGGNQPQHF. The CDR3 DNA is TGTGCCAGCACACAGGGAACCCTTGGGGGCAATCAGCCCCAGCATTTT.

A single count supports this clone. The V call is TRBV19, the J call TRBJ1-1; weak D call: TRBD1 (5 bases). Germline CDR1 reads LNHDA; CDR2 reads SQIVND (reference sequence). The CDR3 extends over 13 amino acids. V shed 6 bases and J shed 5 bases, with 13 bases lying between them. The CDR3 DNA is TGTGCCAGTAGCCTGGGGGGGTTGACTGAAGCTTTCTTT. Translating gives CASSLGGLTEAFF.

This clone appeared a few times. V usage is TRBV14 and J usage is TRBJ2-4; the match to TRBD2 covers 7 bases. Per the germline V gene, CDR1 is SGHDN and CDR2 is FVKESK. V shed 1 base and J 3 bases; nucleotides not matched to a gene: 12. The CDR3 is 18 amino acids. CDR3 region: CASSQGRGRALGKNIQYF. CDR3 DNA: TGTGCCAGCAGCCAAGGGCGAGGGAGGGCCCTCGGCAAAAACATTCAGTACTTC.

The CDR3 region is CASSESGQGNIQYF. The DNA of the CDR3 is TGTGCCAGCAGTGAATCCGGACAGGGGAACATTCAGTACTTC. The chain carries TRBV25-1 and TRBJ2-4; 9 positions match TRBD1. Germline lookup yields CDR1 MGHDK and CDR2 SYGVNS. The CDR3 is 14 residues long. J was trimmed by 7 bases and V by 1 base; bases with no gene match: 2.

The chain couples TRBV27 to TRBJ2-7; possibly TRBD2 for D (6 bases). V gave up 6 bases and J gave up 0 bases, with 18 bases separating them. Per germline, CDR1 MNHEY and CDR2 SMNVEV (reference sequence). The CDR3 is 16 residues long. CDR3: CASRQTHSGSSYEQYF. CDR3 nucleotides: TGTGCCAGCAGACAGACACATAGCGGAAGCTCCTACGAGCAGTACTTC.

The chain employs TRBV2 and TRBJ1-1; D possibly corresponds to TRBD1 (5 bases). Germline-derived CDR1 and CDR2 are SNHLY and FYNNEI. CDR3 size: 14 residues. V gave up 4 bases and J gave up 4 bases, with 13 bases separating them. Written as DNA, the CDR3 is TGTGCCAGCAGTGGGGACGTTCAGGGCACTGAAGCTTTCTTT. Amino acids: CASSGDVQGTEAFF. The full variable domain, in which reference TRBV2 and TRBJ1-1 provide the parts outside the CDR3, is EPEVTQTPSHQVTQMGQEVILRCVPISNHLYFYWYRQILGQKVEFLVSFYNNEISEKSEIFDDQFSVERPDGSNFTLKIRSTKLEDSAMYFCASSGDVQGTEAFFGQGTRLTVV.

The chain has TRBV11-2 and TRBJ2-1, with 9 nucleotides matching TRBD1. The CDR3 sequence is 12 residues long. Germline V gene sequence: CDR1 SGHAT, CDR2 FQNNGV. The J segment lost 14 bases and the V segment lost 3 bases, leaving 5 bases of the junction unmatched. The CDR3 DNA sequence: TGTGCCAGCAGCTTGGAGAGGGACAGGGAGTTCTTC. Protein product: CASSLERDREFF.

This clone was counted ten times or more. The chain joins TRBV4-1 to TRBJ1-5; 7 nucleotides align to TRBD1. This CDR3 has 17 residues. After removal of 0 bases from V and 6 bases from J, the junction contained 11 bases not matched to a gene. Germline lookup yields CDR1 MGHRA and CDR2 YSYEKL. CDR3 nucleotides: TGCGCCAGCAGCCAAGATCTTTTTCACAGGGGAACTCAGCCCCAGCATTTT. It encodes CASSQDLFHRGTQPQHF.

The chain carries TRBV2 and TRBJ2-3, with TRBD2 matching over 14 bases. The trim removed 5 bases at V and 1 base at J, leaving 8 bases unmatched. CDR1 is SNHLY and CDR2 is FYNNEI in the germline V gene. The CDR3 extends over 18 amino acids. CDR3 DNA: TGTGCCAGCAGTCTGGGACTAGCGGGAGAATATGGCACAGATACGCAGTATTTT. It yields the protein CASSLGLAGEYGTDTQYF.

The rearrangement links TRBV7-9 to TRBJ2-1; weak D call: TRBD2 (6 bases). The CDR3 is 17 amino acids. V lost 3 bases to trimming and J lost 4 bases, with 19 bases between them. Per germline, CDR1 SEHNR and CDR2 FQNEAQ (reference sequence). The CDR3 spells CASSFWRGHIPYNEQFF. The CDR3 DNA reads TGTGCCAGCAGCTTTTGGAGGGGCCACATCCCTTACAATGAGCAGTTCTTC.

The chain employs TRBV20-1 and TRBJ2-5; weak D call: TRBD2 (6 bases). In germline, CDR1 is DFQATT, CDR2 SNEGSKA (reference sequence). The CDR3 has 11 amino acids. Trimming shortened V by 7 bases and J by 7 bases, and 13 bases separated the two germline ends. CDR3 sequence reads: CSGRAGRTQYF. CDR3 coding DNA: TGCAGTGGAAGGGCGGGGCGGACCCAGTACTTC.

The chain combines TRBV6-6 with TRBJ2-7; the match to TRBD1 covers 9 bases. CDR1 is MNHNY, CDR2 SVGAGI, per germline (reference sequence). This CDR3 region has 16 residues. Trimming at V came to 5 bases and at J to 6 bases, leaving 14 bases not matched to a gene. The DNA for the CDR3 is TGTGCCAGCAGTGGCTCCGGGACAGGGACAGGACTCGAGCAGTACTTC. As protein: CASSGSGTGTGLEQYF.

In nucleotides, the CDR3 is TGTGCCAGCAGCTTAGGCCCAGGCTCATCTGTCAAAAACATTCAGTACTTC. Encoded protein: CASSLGPGSSVKNIQYF. The rearrangement joins TRBV7-8 to TRBJ2-4; D not resolved. This CDR3 is 17 amino acids long. Germline loops: CDR1 SGHVS, CDR2 FQNEAQ. Trimming took 1 base from V and 3 from J, leaving 16 bases between them. Looking up the rest from reference TRBV7-8 and TRBJ2-4 gives the full variable domain: GAGVSQSPRYKVAKRGQDVALRCDPISGHVSLFWYQQALGQGPEFLTYFQNEAQLDKSGLPSDRFFAERPEGSVSTLKIQRTQQEDSAVYLCASSLGPGSSVKNIQYFGAGTRLSVL.

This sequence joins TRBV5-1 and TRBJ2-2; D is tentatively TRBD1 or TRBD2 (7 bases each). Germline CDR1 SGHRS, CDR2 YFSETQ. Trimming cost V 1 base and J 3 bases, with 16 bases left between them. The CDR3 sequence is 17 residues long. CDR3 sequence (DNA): TGCGCCAGCAGCTTGTTTGGAGCGGGGACAGACACCGGGGAGCTGTTTTTT. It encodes CASSLFGAGTDTGELFF.

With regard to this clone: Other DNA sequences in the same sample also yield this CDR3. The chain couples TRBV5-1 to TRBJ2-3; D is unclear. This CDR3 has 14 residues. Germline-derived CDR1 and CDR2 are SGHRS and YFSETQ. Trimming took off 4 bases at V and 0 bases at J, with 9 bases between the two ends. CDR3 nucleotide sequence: TGCGCCAGCAGCCCCAGACTGAGCACAGATACGCAGTATTTT. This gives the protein CASSPRLSTDTQYF.

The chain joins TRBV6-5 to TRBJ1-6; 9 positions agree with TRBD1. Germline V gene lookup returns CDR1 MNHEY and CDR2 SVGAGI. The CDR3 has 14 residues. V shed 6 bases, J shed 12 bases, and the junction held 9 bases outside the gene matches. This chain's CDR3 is CASSYGTGHLPLHF. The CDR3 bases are TGTGCCAGCAGCTACGGGACAGGGCATTTACCCCTCCACTTT.

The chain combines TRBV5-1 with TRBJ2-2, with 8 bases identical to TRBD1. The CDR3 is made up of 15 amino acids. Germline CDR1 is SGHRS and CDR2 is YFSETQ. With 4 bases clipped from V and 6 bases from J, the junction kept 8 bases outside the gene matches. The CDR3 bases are TGCGCCAGCAGCCCCGGACAGGGTGTATCCGGGGAGCTGTTTTTT. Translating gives CASSPGQGVSGELFF.

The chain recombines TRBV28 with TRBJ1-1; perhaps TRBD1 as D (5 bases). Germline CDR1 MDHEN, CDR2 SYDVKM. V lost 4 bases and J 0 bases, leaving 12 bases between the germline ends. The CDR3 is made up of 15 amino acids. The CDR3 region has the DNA TGTGCCAGCAGTTGGTCAGGGCCCTTGAACACTGAAGCTTTCTTT. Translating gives CASSWSGPLNTEAFF.

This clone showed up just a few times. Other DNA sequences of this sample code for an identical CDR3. In DNA form, the CDR3 reads TGCAGTGCCGTCGCCCTTTACGAGCAGTACTTC. Translated, it gives CSAVALYEQYF. The rearrangement joins TRBV20-1 to TRBJ2-7; no definite D call. Trimming took off 6 bases at V and 4 bases at J, with 10 bases between the two ends. Germline V CDR1 and CDR2: DFQATT, SNEGSKA (reference sequence). The CDR3 contains 11 residues.